Described below is a single TCR beta chain sequence and its context. This sample was included in a study of cytomegalovirus exposure and HLA in healthy donors. This CDR3 region has 15 residues. Germline values: CDR1 MNHNS, CDR2 SASEGT. The germline V and J ends were trimmed by 3 bases and 6 bases, with 15 bases remaining between them. The PCR ran on 60 Vbeta and 13 Jbeta primers. Repertoires were generated with immunoSEQ multiplex PCR, while TCRdb's copy carries only in-frame clones and drops some. The sample lists roughly 200,000 clones; 82% were seen once. Specimen: PBMCs. The TCR originated in a woman between 40 and 50 years old in good health and CMV-seronegative. The V gene is TRBV6-1, the J gene TRBJ2-1; possibly TRBD2 for D (6 bases). The CDR3 sequence: CASSDTWRGSNEQFF. CDR3 DNA sequence: TGTGCCAGCAGTGATACTTGGAGGGGTAGCAATGAGCAGTTCTTC.